This T cell receptor (beta chain) was retrieved from a study of CD8 T cells in ankylosing spondylitis. Notes on the study in general: A subset of motif variants has previously been described in the synovial fluid and blood of reactive arthritis. Clones tied to disease were said to be significantly enriched in matched ankylosing spondylitis synovial fluid. A motif in TCR beta, a set of 8 or 9 highly homologous variants, appeared characteristic of ankylosing spondylitis blood.

The germline CDR1 and CDR2 sequences are LNHNV and YYDKDF (reference sequence). The CDR3 loop spans 14 amino acids. Trimming removed 0 bases at V and 0 bases at J, with 5 bases between. About this clonotype: The antigen remains unidentified.

TCR beta libraries were made by quantitative 5'-RACE with molecular barcodes. One entry per CDR3 protein results from TCRdb running MiXCR on the 5' RACE reads. This table has tens of thousands of distinct CDR3 sequences, approximately 8.9% appearing once. The sequenced sample consisted of blood, either unsorted or a sorted T cell fraction (not recorded which). The rearrangement links TRBV15 to TRBJ2-5; D is unresolved. The origin of this receptor is a male donor with ankylosing spondylitis. The CDR3 protein is CATSRDRNQETQYF. CDR3 bases: TGTGCCACCAGCAGAGATAGGAACCAAGAGACCCAGTACTTC. Looking up the rest from reference TRBV15 and TRBJ2-5 gives the full variable domain: DAMVIQNPRYQVTQFGKPVTLSCSQTLNHNVMYWYQQKSSQAPKLLFHYYDKDFNNEADTPDNFQSRRPNTSFCFLDIRSPGLGDTAMYLCATSRDRNQETQYFGPGTRLLVL.